This T cell receptor beta chain was sequenced during a study of shared clonotypes between healthy human individuals (dated by TCRdb to 2018 to 2021). Notes on the research overall: Two women and a few men aged 18 to 49 years were included in the cohort. Per donor, leukapheresis produced somewhere between about 0.94 and 8.9 billion PBMCs. To estimate repertoire size and how much clonotype sharing occurs between individuals, the study deeply sequenced the blood TCR repertoires of 5 or 6 healthy adults. Different laboratories and diverse techniques were used to prepare libraries and sequence TCR repertoires, to increase sequencing depth and limit assay-specific biases. Per donor, three plates each were used for CD4 naive and CD4 memory, two for CD8 naive, and one for CD8 memory.

For the CD8 naive samples, CD45RO-negative cells were positively selected for CCR7, yielding a CD45RA+CCR7+ population from which TemRA cells were excluded. Healthy HIV-negative adults with no recently reported acute infections or vaccinations were included as donors. Only Caucasian adults living in Nashville, Tennessee, USA were represented among the donors. Blood was obtained by leukapheresis, after which PBMCs were separated by Ficoll-Histopaque density gradient centrifugation and cryopreserved in liquid nitrogen vapor phase. Analytical flow cytometry was used to check the purity and quantity of each magnetically sorted T cell population. Genomic DNA was isolated from each sorted fraction and quantified by UV absorbance on a Nanodrop 2000c. V is clipped by 8 bases and J by 7 bases, and the sequence between their germline boundaries is 11 bases long. The CDR3 has 11 amino acids, counting the end cysteine and phenylalanine. Only the CDR3 DNA stays, 33 bases, in frame from base 1. CDR1 and CDR2 (MNHEY, SMNVEV) derive from the germline V gene (reference sequence).

General findings and caveats noted by the study authors: Clonotypes shared by all four sorted-subset donors showed higher generation probabilities than non-shared clonotypes. Naive subsets generally had larger estimated clonotype richness than memory subsets did. Sampling was limited to blood, and TCR repertoires in tissue likely differ from TCR repertoires in blood. Roughly 5% of naive CD4, 3.5% of naive CD8, roughly 2.4% of memory CD4, and about 0.4% of memory CD8 clonotypes were shared across a few donors. Because the study included only a small number of donors, the genetic and exposure-history diversity represented was limited. Pairwise subsampling indicated that sequencing depth was expected to affect the degree of clonotype sharing among donors. Incomplete sequencing was indicated by rarefaction of sorted-subset datasets, despite the large sequencing depth.

Using the deep immunoSEQ assay, TCR CDR3 regions were amplified from genomic DNA by multiplex PCR. Extracted genomic DNA from each cell subset was spread evenly across all wells of several immunoSEQ 96-well plates, with each plate serving as a replicate. For sorted subsets, roughly 200 ng of genomic DNA, equivalent to 30,000 or so T cell genomes, went into each replicate PCR. Purified libraries were measured with a Qubit 3.0 fluorometer, size-checked on a Bioanalyzer 2100, and measured again with the KAPA Library Quantification kit. Each immunoSEQ 96-well plate was sequenced on its own single-read 150-cycle Illumina NextSeq 550 flow cell. Processing in the source paper ran as follows. The immunoSEQ output contained only junctional sequences without quality scores, so filtering could not match that applied to full-length reads. Sequences were annotated with PyIR, a Python wrapper for IgBLAST v1.9, using IMGT germline references to assign V/J genes and CDR3. Any read was removed if the V/J assignment was weak (E-value above 1e-6), the CDR3 was missing, or the read contained stop codons, out-of-frame junctions, or ambiguous translated residues. V3J clonotypes were defined as sequences sharing the same inferred V gene, J gene, and CDR3 amino acid sequence. Percentage overlap between repertoires was computed as shared unique clonotypes divided by the size of the smaller repertoire. Three approaches were used to assess repertoire richness: RTK rarefaction, the Chao1 estimator, and Recon v2.1 estimates of unobserved clonotypes. OLGA was used to compute generation probabilities for all TCRbeta clonotypes that the gDNA method yielded from a handful of donors. The immuneACCESS repertoire file appears here via TCRdb, limited to in-frame rearrangements. These files lack a portion of the clones; in checked studies, under half of the deficit traces to unresolved V genes, and the cause of the others is not known. The V and J calls and clone size are taken from that table; D and trimming were inferred from the DNA. In this sample the table shows around 2,000,000 clones, about 95% of which occur a single time. The ten largest clones add up to roughly 1.1% of the sample.

As concerns this clone: Its specific antigen is unknown. No quality values exist for individual bases; no much larger clone is one base distant.

The sequence derives from a man between 18 and 29 years old in good health. Source material: naive CD8+ T cells sorted from blood. The cell subset or site tag for this specimen amounts to: CD45RA+CCR7+. The rearranged segments are TRBV27 and TRBJ2-5; possibly the D gene is TRBD1, per 5 matching bases. At the DNA level, the sequence is TGTGCCAGCGGCCCAGGGTGGACCCAGTACTTC. Translated, it gives CASGPGWTQYF.